The 26 T cell receptor beta chains below were found in one sample sequenced in a study of CXCR4 blockade with PD-1 therapy in pancreatic cancer. Libraries were prepared by immunoSEQ multiplex PCR; TCRdb keeps only in-frame clonotypes and omits some of them. The profile shows about 3,600 clones, roughly 41% of them singletons. Sequencing was carried out using tumor tissue. The origin of the receptors is a human donor with pancreatic ductal adenocarcinoma.

By frequency in the sample, this clone is medium-sized (0.01 to 0.1%). V is TRBV11-3 and J is TRBJ2-3; D ambiguous. V was clipped by 4 bases and J by 0 bases, with 11 bases between them. The length of the CDR3 is 15 residues. Germline V gene lookup returns CDR1 SGHNT and CDR2 YENEEA. CDR3 nucleotides: TGTGCCAGCAGCTCGCCGACGAGAAGCACAGATACGCAGTATTTT. It specifies CASSSPTRSTDTQYF.

By share of the sample, this clone is medium-sized. The chain recombines TRBV4-1 with TRBJ2-7; D not resolved. Per germline, CDR1 MGHRA and CDR2 YSYEKL. V lost 0 bases and J 1 base, leaving 7 bases between the germline ends. This CDR3 is 14 amino acids long. CDR3 nucleotides: TGCGCCAGCAGCCAAGAGTCCCCGTCCTACGAGCAGTACTTC. This gives the protein CASSQESPSYEQYF.

Only one count was recorded for this clone. The gene calls are TRBV19 and TRBJ1-6; 7 bases fit TRBD1. J lost 10 bases, V lost 6 bases, and 6 bases had no gene match. This CDR3 contains 13 residues. Germline lookup yields CDR1 LNHDA and CDR2 SQIVND (reference sequence). The CDR3 loop reads CASRGGLGSPLHF. The CDR3 nucleotides read TGTGCCAGTAGAGGGGGCCTGGGGTCACCCCTCCACTTT.

This chain connects TRBV11-3 to TRBJ1-1, with D perhaps TRBD1 (5 bases). Trimming removed 8 bases from V and 2 bases from J, with 18 bases in between. The CDR3 runs to 15 residues. Germline V gene lookup returns CDR1 SGHNT and CDR2 YENEEA. This chain's CDR3 is CASPAGEEDNTEAFF. CDR3 coding DNA: TGTGCCAGCCCCGCGGGGGAGGAGGATAACACTGAAGCTTTCTTT.

V gene TRBV19 combines with J gene TRBJ1-6; D ambiguous. Looked up from germline, CDR1 is LNHDA and CDR2 is SQIVND (reference sequence). Trimming stripped 4 bases from V and 0 bases from J, with 7 bases between. The CDR3 consists of 15 residues. The CDR3 here is CASSKASSYNSPLHF. In nucleotides, the CDR3 is TGTGCCAGTAGTAAAGCGAGCTCCTATAATTCACCCCTCCACTTT.

The chain carries TRBV4-1 and TRBJ1-5; maybe TRBD1 (5 bases). Germline V lookup: CDR1 MGHRA, CDR2 YSYEKL. With 0 bases removed from V and 3 bases from J, the gap between germline ends came to 9 bases. The CDR3 totals 15 residues. CDR3 sequence: CASSQEGTDNQPQHF. CDR3 DNA sequence: TGCGCCAGCAGCCAAGAAGGGACCGACAATCAGCCCCAGCATTTT.

The rearrangement uses TRBV12-5 and TRBJ1-1; no reliable D call. The germline CDR1 and CDR2 sequences are LGHNT and FRNRAP. This CDR3 contains 15 residues. CDR3 DNA: TGTGCCAGCGCTTGGGAACAGCGGAAAGATACTGAAGCTTTCTTT. Its translation is CASAWEQRKDTEAFF.

J is TRBJ1-1 and V is TRBV1. TRBV1 is a documented pseudogene. The CDR3 spans 14 residues. The CDR3 nucleotides are TGCGCCAGCAGCCGCCCCCCGGGAAGCTCTGAAGCTTTCTTT. As protein: CASSRPPGSSEAFF.

This rearrangement joins TRBV30 to TRBJ2-7; TRBD1 matches at 10 bases. Germline assignment: CDR1 GTSNPN and CDR2 SVGIG (reference sequence). Trimming took 5 bases from V and 7 from J; bases not matched to a gene: 8. CDR3 length: 13 residues. This CDR3 is CAWERDRGREQYF. CDR3 sequence (DNA): TGTGCCTGGGAAAGGGACAGGGGTCGGGAGCAGTACTTC.

By share, this clone counts as medium-sized (0.01 to 0.1%). The V and J genes are TRBV11-3 and TRBJ2-7; 14 nucleotides line up with TRBD2. The CDR3 is made up of 16 amino acids. Germline values: CDR1 SGHNT, CDR2 YENEEA. After removal of 5 bases from V and 0 bases from J, the junction contained 3 bases not matched to a gene. In DNA, the CDR3 is TGTGCCAGCAGCGGGACTAGCGGGGGACTCTCCTACGAGCAGTACTTC. As protein: CASSGTSGGLSYEQYF.

The chain couples TRBV25-1 to TRBJ1-6; no firm D call. Trimming removed 4 bases at V and 9 bases at J, with 13 bases between. CDR3 length: 14 amino acids. Per the germline V gene, CDR1 is MGHDK and CDR2 is SYGVNS. The CDR3 DNA reads as TGTGCCAGCAGTGGCTGGGGAGATACTTCACCCCTCCACTTT. Translating it yields CASSGWGDTSPLHF.

J is TRBJ2-1 and V is TRBV19; D gene unclear. The CDR3 loop spans 12 amino acids. Germline V lookup: CDR1 LNHDA, CDR2 SQIVND (reference sequence). Trimming pared 2 bases from V and 2 bases from J, leaving 1 base between. CDR3 sequence: CASSITYNEQFF. The CDR3 bases are TGTGCCAGTAGTATAACCTACAATGAGCAGTTCTTC.

This rearrangement joins TRBV19 to TRBJ1-5; D gene unclear. The V end was cut by 5 bases, the J end by 3 bases, with 5 bases between. Germline CDR1 reads LNHDA; CDR2 reads SQIVND (reference sequence). The CDR3 has 12 residues. The DNA for the CDR3 is TGTGCCAGTAGTTTAAACAATCAGCCCCAGCATTTT. Its translation: CASSLNNQPQHF.

CDR3 in DNA: TGCAGCGTGGAGGGAGGGGCCGGCACAGATACGCAGTATTTT. This sequence encodes CSVEGGAGTDTQYF. J is TRBJ2-3 and V is TRBV29-1, with 7 bases lining up with TRBD2. Trimming cost V 6 bases and J 1 base; bases outside gene matches: 7. This CDR3 has 14 amino acids. The germline CDR1 and CDR2 sequences are SQVTM and ANQGSEA.

V is TRBV5-1 and J is TRBJ1-2, with D perhaps TRBD1 (6 bases). Germline V gene lookup returns CDR1 SGHRS and CDR2 YFSETQ. The germline V and J ends were trimmed by 3 bases and 1 base, with 10 bases remaining between them. This CDR3 region has 14 residues. The CDR3 bases are TGCGCCAGCAGCTCGAAACAGGGTAACTATGGCTACACCTTC. It encodes CASSSKQGNYGYTF. Looking up the rest from reference TRBV5-1 and TRBJ1-2 gives the full variable domain: KAGVTQTPRYLIKTRGQQVTLSCSPISGHRSVSWYQQTPGQGLQFLFEYFSETQRNKGNFPGRFSGRQFSNSRSEMNVSTLELGDSALYLCASSSKQGNYGYTFGSGTRLTVV.

The CDR3 sequence: CASSSQGGPQETQYF. DNA for the CDR3: TGTGCCAGCAGCTCTCAGGGGGGCCCCCAAGAGACCCAGTACTTC. The chain carries TRBV7-5 and TRBJ2-5; the table's D call, TRBD1, was not checked against the DNA. TRBV7-5 is tagged as a pseudogene. This CDR3 is built from 15 residues.

This chain connects TRBV19 to TRBJ2-7; D is perhaps TRBD1 (6 bases). The CDR3 is 15 residues long. V was shortened by 2 bases and J by 2 bases, with 13 bases between the two germline ends. Germline loops: CDR1 LNHDA, CDR2 SQIVND (reference sequence). The CDR3 here is CASSISPQGTYEQYF. In DNA form, the CDR3 reads TGTGCCAGTAGTATATCCCCCCAGGGGACCTACGAGCAGTACTTC. The whole variable domain, remainder taken from reference TRBV19 and TRBJ2-7, is DGGITQSPKYLFRKEGQNVTLSCEQNLNHDAMYWYRQDPGQGLRLIYYSQIVNDFQKGDIAEGYSVSREKKESFPLTVTSAQKNPTAFYLCASSISPQGTYEQYFGPGTRLTVT.

This clone was detected a few times. The gene calls are TRBV11-3 and TRBJ2-7; the D gene could be TRBD1 or TRBD2 (6 bases each). Trimming pared 5 bases from V and 0 bases from J, leaving 17 bases between. CDR3 size: 16 residues. Germline CDR1 is SGHNT and CDR2 is YENEEA. In DNA form, the CDR3 reads TGTGCCAGCAGCCCAAAGAGGGGGGCGGACTCCTACGAGCAGTACTTC. It codes for CASSPKRGADSYEQYF.

The chain couples TRBV30 to TRBJ2-3; 12 positions agree with TRBD2. Trimming took 3 bases from V and 2 from J; bases not matched to a gene: 6. Germline assignment: CDR1 GTSNPN and CDR2 SVGIG (reference sequence). This CDR3 has 16 residues. The CDR3 here is CAWSPGTSGFTDTQYF. CDR3 in DNA: TGTGCCTGGAGCCCCGGGACTAGCGGGTTCACAGATACGCAGTATTTT.

This clone was recorded a few times. This chain uses TRBV6-8 with TRBJ1-2; 8 nucleotides agree with TRBD1. Trimming removed 5 bases from V and 7 bases from J; junction bases left unmatched: 12. The CDR3 is made up of 15 amino acids. Germline CDR1 MNHGY, CDR2 SAAAGT. The CDR3 spells CASSTPGQGSGGYTF. The CDR3 coding sequence is TGTGCCAGCAGTACTCCTGGACAGGGATCGGGTGGCTACACCTTC.

Comments on this clone: At one boundary the junction diverges from the germline segment, which might be a read error. V is TRBV25-1 and J is TRBJ2-1; 9 bases fit TRBD1. This CDR3 region has 12 residues. Germline V gene lookup returns CDR1 MGHDK and CDR2 SYGVNS. The CDR3 protein is CASDRGYNKQFF. CDR3 coding DNA: TGTGCCAGCGACAGGGGGTACAATAAGCAGTTCTTC.

This clone was detected only once. CDR3 residues: CASSPGLGEDQPQHF. The CDR3, as DNA: TGTGCCAGCTCACCGGGACTCGGAGAGGATCAGCCCCAGCATTTT. This chain links TRBV18 with TRBJ1-5, with D possibly TRBD1 on 5 matching bases. Germline CDR1 KGHSH, CDR2 LQKENI. The CDR3 is 15 residues long. V was trimmed by 3 bases and J by 5 bases, leaving 14 bases between them. Based on the CDR3 plus reference TRBV18 and TRBJ1-5, the full variable domain is NAGVMQNPRHLVRRRGQEARLRCSPMKGHSHVYWYRQLPEEGLKFMVYLQKENIIDESGMPKERFSAEFPKEGPSILRIQQVVRGDSAAYFCASSPGLGEDQPQHFGDGTRLSIL.

The CDR3 DNA reads TGCAGCGCCCCGGGACTAGGGGGAGGGGAGCAGTTCTTC. It is translated as CSAPGLGGGEQFF. The chain recombines TRBV29-1 with TRBJ2-1; 8 positions agree with TRBD2. This CDR3 is built from 13 residues. CDR1 SQVTM and CDR2 ANQGSEA come from the germline V gene. Germline trimming cut 7 bases from V and 10 bases from J; bases unmatched to any gene: 12.

The table lists this clone with a few counts. The chain joins TRBV18 to TRBJ1-4; D is unclear. The germline V and J ends were trimmed by 3 bases and 8 bases, with 10 bases remaining between them. This CDR3 region has 13 residues. Looked up from germline, CDR1 is KGHSH and CDR2 is LQKENI. CDR3 nucleotides: TGTGCCAGCTCACCTTCCCTGGGGGAAAAACTGTTTTTT. It codes for CASSPSLGEKLFF.

The chain carries TRBV28 and TRBJ2-2; D uncertain. The CDR3 totals 13 residues. In germline, CDR1 is MDHEN, CDR2 SYDVKM. V shed 3 bases and J shed 3 bases, with 5 bases lying between them. DNA for the CDR3: TGTGCCAGCAGTTTCGCGTACACCGGGGAGCTGTTTTTT. Translating gives CASSFAYTGELFF.

In this sample, this clone turned up a few times. The rearrangement links TRBV6-8 to TRBJ2-3; the D call may be TRBD1 or TRBD2 (7 bases each). The CDR3 totals 14 residues. Trimming left V 2 bases short and J 13 bases short, with 19 bases between. Germline V gene sequence: CDR1 MNHGY, CDR2 SAAAGT. The CDR3 loop is CASSYSGTAQEKYF. The CDR3 DNA is TGTGCCAGCAGTTACAGCGGGACAGCCCAAGAAAAGTATTTT.